This is a list of T cell receptor beta chains from one sample in a study of blood T cell repertoires in COVID-19. Profiled with immunoSEQ multiplex PCR; TCRdb holds only in-frame clones, not every one. The sample holds fewer than 350,000 clones, 90% seen once. Input material: peripheral blood. The receptors derive from a woman aged 30 to 39 with COVID-19, enrolled during active disease. The CDR3 runs from the conserved cysteine through the conserved F or W. D genes are given only for firm matches. Clone size is not always given. Where it is, it says once, few, many or a class for expanded clones.

V: TRBV11-1; size: -; J: TRBJ2-4; D: TRBD1; CDR3: CASSSPTGGGNIQYF; DNA: TGTGCCAGCAGCTCGCCTACAGGGGGCGGGAACATTCAGTACTTC
V: TRBV5-5; size: -; J: TRBJ1-1; D: -; CDR3: CASSFGAGGETSEAFF; DNA: TGTGCCAGCAGCTTCGGAGCGGGAGGGGAGACGAGTGAAGCTTTCTTT
V: TRBV18; size: -; J: TRBJ1-2; D: TRBD1; CDR3: CASSPPIDRGFRNYGYTF; DNA: TGTGCCAGCTCACCACCCATAGACAGGGGGTTCCGTAACTATGGCTACACCTTC
V: TRBV29-1; size: once; J: TRBJ1-4; D: TRBD1; CDR3: CSVVRQGSGEKLFF; DNA: TGCAGCGTTGTGAGACAGGGGAGCGGTGAAAAACTGTTTTTT
V: TRBV9; size: once; J: TRBJ2-3; D: TRBD2; CDR3: CASSVDAAGGGDTQYF; DNA: TGTGCCAGCAGCGTAGACGCAGCGGGAGGGGGGGATACGCAGTATTTT
V: TRBV9; size: -; J: TRBJ2-6; D: TRBD2; CDR3: CASSPRGDSGANVLTF; DNA: TGTGCCAGCAGCCCCCGGGGGGACTCTGGGGCCAACGTCCTGACTTTC
V: TRBV7-2; size: -; J: TRBJ2-1; D: TRBD2; CDR3: CASSLGLAGGGNEQFF; DNA: TGTGCCAGCAGCTTAGGGTTAGCGGGAGGTGGCAATGAGCAGTTCTTC
V: TRBV6-5; size: -; J: TRBJ2-1; D: -; CDR3: CASTRDAGMGEQFF; DNA: TGTGCCAGCACCCGAGACGCAGGGATGGGTGAGCAGTTCTTC
V: TRBV19; size: -; J: TRBJ2-1; D: -; CDR3: CASSSSSRSQRGEQFF; DNA: TGTGCCAGTAGTTCATCGTCTCGTTCGCAGCGCGGTGAGCAGTTCTTC
V: TRBV4-1; size: -; J: TRBJ2-7; D: TRBD2; CDR3: CASSQGGGVSYEQYF; DNA: TGCGCCAGCAGCCAAGGGGGAGGGGTTTCCTACGAGCAGTACTTC
V: TRBV7-9; size: -; J: TRBJ1-2; D: -; CDR3: CASSLRAGYGYTF; DNA: TGTGCCAGCAGCTTACGCGCAGGCTATGGCTACACCTTC
V: TRBV9; size: -; J: TRBJ2-7; D: TRBD1; CDR3: CASSPRTGGAEQYF; DNA: TGTGCCAGCAGCCCAAGGACAGGGGGCGCCGAGCAGTACTTC
V: TRBV18; size: -; J: TRBJ2-6; D: TRBD1; CDR3: CASSLTGAGANVLTF; DNA: TGTGCCAGCTCACTGACAGGGGCTGGGGCCAACGTCCTGACTTTC
V: TRBV24-1; size: -; J: TRBJ1-1; D: -; CDR3: CATEPGEGTEAFF; DNA: TGTGCCACCGAACCTGGGGAGGGCACTGAAGCTTTCTTT
V: TRBV14; size: -; J: TRBJ2-1; D: TRBD2; CDR3: CASSQDPRTSGWSSYNEQFF; DNA: TGTGCCAGCAGCCAAGATCCCCGGACTAGCGGGTGGAGCTCCTACAATGAGCAGTTCTTC
V: TRBV10-1; size: -; J: TRBJ2-7; D: -; CDR3: CASSGGSRWEQYF; DNA: TGCGCCAGCAGTGGTGGTAGTCGCTGGGAGCAGTACTTC
V: TRBV3-1/TRBV3-2; size: few; J: TRBJ2-7; D: -; CDR3: CASSQGVLGRAYEQYF; DNA: TGTGCCAGCAGCCAAGGGGTCCTGGGCCGAGCCTACGAGCAGTACTTC
V: TRBV11-2; size: -; J: TRBJ2-7; D: -; CDR3: CASSDLRSSYEQYF; DNA: TGTGCCAGCAGCGACTTACGCTCCTCCTACGAGCAGTACTTC
V: TRBV5-6; size: -; J: TRBJ2-1; D: TRBD2; CDR3: CASSLVSGSYNEQFF; DNA: TGTGCCAGCAGCTTGGTTAGCGGGAGTTACAATGAGCAGTTCTTC
V: TRBV5-1; size: once; J: TRBJ2-7; D: TRBD1; CDR3: CASSLGQGEYEQYF; DNA: TGCGCCAGCAGCTTGGGACAGGGGGAATACGAGCAGTACTTC
V: TRBV27; size: -; J: TRBJ2-7; D: -; CDR3: CASSSNRAYEQYF; DNA: TGTGCCAGCAGTTCTAACAGAGCCTACGAGCAGTACTTC
V: TRBV28; size: once; J: TRBJ2-1; D: -; CDR3: CASSLRLVGQFF; DNA: TGTGCCAGCAGTCTACGACTGGTCGGGCAGTTCTTC
V: TRBV6-6; size: once; J: TRBJ2-7; D: -; CDR3: CASSPGHSYEQYF; DNA: TGTGCCAGCAGTCCGGGTCACTCCTACGAGCAGTACTTC
V: TRBV15; size: -; J: TRBJ2-6; D: -; CDR3: CATGTSGANVLTF; DNA: TGTGCCACCGGGACTTCTGGGGCCAACGTCCTGACTTTC
V: TRBV5-4; size: -; J: TRBJ2-7; D: -; CDR3: CASREGLNYEQYF; DNA: TGTGCCAGCAGAGAGGGACTGAACTACGAGCAGTACTTC
V: TRBV5-1; size: -; J: TRBJ2-1; D: TRBD2; CDR3: CASSLELAGYEQFF; DNA: TGCGCCAGCAGCTTGGAGCTAGCGGGGTATGAGCAGTTCTTC